What follows are 25 T cell receptor beta chains derived from one specimen sequenced in a study of spatial heterogeneity in lung cancer. TCRdb reprocessed the 5' RACE reads via MiXCR and lists one record per CDR3 protein. The table has about 52,000 distinct CDR3 sequences, roughly 7% seen once. The time point is: blood at routine non-recurrence follow-up after resection. The sequenced material consisted of unsorted whole RNA from tumor, nontumor lung or frozen PBMC. The specimen was PBMCs, collected at follow-up. These receptors came from a female donor with early-stage non-small cell lung cancer.

This clonotype was counted many times. V and J are TRBV5-1 and TRBJ2-2, with 10 positions matching TRBD2. This CDR3 has 16 residues. Per the germline V gene, CDR1 is SGHRS and CDR2 is YFSETQ. The junction had 7 bases not matched to a gene; V was cut back by 4 bases and J by 4 bases. The DNA of the CDR3 is TGCGCCAGCAGCAGGCTAGCGGGAGACCTCACCGGGGAGCTGTTTTTT. Protein sequence: CASSRLAGDLTGELFF.

This clonotype occurred many times. The chain employs TRBV7-7 and TRBJ2-5; 13 nucleotides agree with TRBD2. The CDR3 is 17 amino acids. The germline V gene encodes CDR1 SSHAT and CDR2 FNYEAQ (reference sequence). V gave up 5 bases and J gave up 5 bases; unmatched junction bases: 11. The CDR3: CASSPRLAGGYMETQYF. The DNA of the CDR3 is TGTGCCAGCAGCCCAAGACTAGCGGGGGGTTACATGGAGACCCAGTACTTC.

J is TRBJ2-3 and V is TRBV5-1, with D tentatively TRBD1 (6 bases). The germline V gene has CDR1 SGHRS and CDR2 YFSETQ. V gave up 3 bases and J gave up 0 bases, with 11 bases separating them. The CDR3 is 15 residues long. Here the CDR3 DNA reads TGCGCCAGCAGCTCCAGGGACACTAGCACAGATACGCAGTATTTT. Amino acid sequence: CASSSRDTSTDTQYF.

Many counts were recorded for this clonotype. The chain carries TRBV14 and TRBJ2-1, with D maybe TRBD1 (6 bases). This CDR3 is 11 amino acids long. With 6 bases removed from V and 8 bases from J, the gap between germline ends came to 8 bases. Per germline, CDR1 SGHDN and CDR2 FVKESK. The CDR3 nucleotides read TGTGCCAGCAGACAGGGCTATGAGCAGTTCTTC. Amino acids: CASRQGYEQFF.

This clonotype was recorded a few times. The CDR3 nucleotides are TGCGCCAGCAGCCAAGTATCCCGGTTCACCGGGGAGCTGTTTTTT. Translated, it gives CASSQVSRFTGELFF. This chain links TRBV4-1 with TRBJ2-2; D is ambiguous. CDR1 and CDR2 from the germline V gene are MGHRA and YSYEKL. There are 15 residues in the CDR3. V was cut by 1 base and J by 4 bases, with 10 bases left in between.

This clonotype was seen repeatedly, ten times or more. V is TRBV14 and J is TRBJ2-3; 10 nucleotides agree with TRBD1. The V and J ends lost 5 bases and 2 bases, in that order; junction bases with no gene match: 7. CDR1 and CDR2 (germline): SGHDN, FVKESK. The CDR3 is 16 residues long. The CDR3, as DNA: TGTGCCAGCAGCTCCCGGGACAGGGGACCCACAGATACGCAGTATTTT. It is translated as CASSSRDRGPTDTQYF.

A few counts support this clonotype. The J gene is TRBJ2-3, the V gene TRBV5-1; 7 bases are shared with TRBD1. The V segment lost 3 bases and the J segment 6 bases; nucleotides outside the gene matches: 7. Looked up from germline, CDR1 is SGHRS and CDR2 is YFSETQ. This CDR3 comprises 14 residues. CDR3 in amino acids: CASSSGQPGDTQYF. The CDR3 region has the DNA TGCGCCAGCAGCTCGGGACAGCCTGGGGATACGCAGTATTTT.

This clonotype was seen at least ten times. The V call is TRBV20-1, the J call TRBJ1-3; the D is unclear. V lost 4 bases, J lost 0 bases, and 10 bases lay in between. The CDR3 runs to 14 residues. In germline, CDR1 is DFQATT, CDR2 SNEGSKA (reference sequence). CDR3 in amino acids: CSATRRFSGNTIYF. The DNA of the CDR3 is TGCAGTGCTACCAGACGGTTCTCTGGAAACACCATATATTTT.

This rearrangement joins TRBV5-4 to TRBJ1-3, with 7 positions matching TRBD1. Germline assignment: CDR1 SGHNT and CDR2 YYREEE (reference sequence). There are 14 residues in the CDR3. V lost 4 bases, J lost 4 bases, and 5 bases stayed unmatched. CDR3 protein: CASSLRQGGNTIYF. The CDR3, as DNA: TGTGCCAGCAGCCTGAGACAGGGCGGAAACACCATATATTTT.

This clonotype was seen at least ten times. The chain links TRBV7-8 to TRBJ1-2; D unresolved. CDR3 length: 15 amino acids. Germline V gene data show CDR1 as SGHVS and CDR2 as FQNEAQ. V was trimmed by 6 bases and J by 4 bases, leaving 18 bases between them. The CDR3 DNA reads TGTGCCAGCAGTCGAACGTCCCGCGCGGCCTATGGCTACACCTTC. Translation gives CASSRTSRAAYGYTF.

Many counts were recorded for this clonotype. V usage is TRBV5-5 and J usage is TRBJ2-5, with D tentatively TRBD2 (6 bases). V gave up 0 bases and J gave up 3 bases, with 6 bases separating them. This CDR3 comprises 13 residues. In germline, CDR1 is SGHKS, CDR2 YYEKEE (reference sequence). The CDR3 loop reads CASSLASEETQYF. DNA for the CDR3: TGTGCCAGCAGCTTGGCTAGCGAAGAGACCCAGTACTTC. The variable domain in full, with the rest retrieved from reference TRBV5-5 and TRBJ2-5, is DAGVTQSPTHLIKTRGQQVTLRCSPISGHKSVSWYQQVLGQGPQFIFQYYEKEERGRGNFPDRFSARQFPNYSSELNVNALLLGDSALYLCASSLASEETQYFGPGTRLLVL.

This clonotype was seen ten or more times. The rearrangement uses TRBV7-2 and TRBJ1-2; TRBD1 agrees at 9 bases. The CDR3 has 13 residues. Trimming removed 5 bases from V and 6 bases from J; junction bases left unmatched: 4. Germline-derived CDR1 and CDR2 are SGHTA and FQGNSA. Written as DNA, the CDR3 is TGTGCCAGCAGCCCCCGGGACAGGGATGGCTACACCTTC. It is translated as CASSPRDRDGYTF.

This clonotype occurred many times. The chain links TRBV7-8 to TRBJ1-5, with a weak D call TRBD1 (6 bases). The V gene's germline CDR1 is SGHVS and CDR2 FQNEAQ. V was clipped by 5 bases and J by 11 bases, with 16 bases between them. The CDR3 runs 13 residues. The CDR3 sequence is CASSTWTDSAQHF. The CDR3 nucleotides are TGTGCCAGCAGCACCTGGACAGACTCGGCCCAGCATTTT. Full variable domain (remainder filled in from reference TRBV7-8 and TRBJ1-5): GAGVSQSPRYKVAKRGQDVALRCDPISGHVSLFWYQQALGQGPEFLTYFQNEAQLDKSGLPSDRFFAERPEGSVSTLKIQRTQQEDSAVYLCASSTWTDSAQHFGDGTRLSIL.

This clonotype was observed many times. The chain recombines TRBV5-1 with TRBJ2-5; TRBD2 matches at 8 bases. CDR1 is SGHRS and CDR2 is YFSETQ in the germline V gene. CDR3 size: 16 residues. With 1 base clipped from V and 5 bases from J, the junction kept 10 bases outside the gene matches. The chain's CDR3 is CASSLRPPGLGETQYF. The DNA for the CDR3 is TGCGCCAGCAGCTTGCGTCCGCCGGGACTAGGGGAGACCCAGTACTTC.

This clonotype has more than one count but fewer than ten. The chain has TRBV10-3 and TRBJ1-2, with unresolved D. The CDR3 sequence is 15 residues long. The V gene lost 2 bases and the J gene lost 0 bases, with 10 bases spanning the gap. Germline V gene data show CDR1 as ENHRY and CDR2 as SYGVKD. CDR3 sequence reads: CAISEVAEANYGYTF. The CDR3 coding sequence is TGTGCCATCAGTGAGGTGGCAGAAGCTAACTATGGCTACACCTTC.

This chain connects TRBV6-1 to TRBJ2-2; D may be TRBD1 (6 bases). The CDR3 has 13 amino acids. With 6 bases removed from V and 5 bases from J, the gap between germline ends came to 10 bases. Germline V gene data show CDR1 as MNHNS and CDR2 as SASEGT. The CDR3 is CASRPTGTGELFF. The CDR3 nucleotides are TGTGCCAGCAGACCCACAGGGACCGGGGAGCTGTTTTTT.

This clonotype came up many times. The rearrangement uses TRBV12-3 or TRBV12-4 and TRBJ1-6; 7 bases fit TRBD1. Germline trimming cut 5 bases from V and 6 bases from J; bases unmatched to any gene: 10. The CDR3 length is 16 residues. Written as DNA, the CDR3 is TGTGCCAGCAGTGCCCCTGCGGCAGGGGGTAATTCACCCCTCCACTTT. Translating gives CASSAPAAGGNSPLHF.

This clonotype was observed a few times. The chain joins TRBV12-3 or TRBV12-4 to TRBJ2-3; 7 bases agree with TRBD1. Germline trimming cut 1 base from V and 2 bases from J; bases unmatched to any gene: 3. This CDR3 is built from 15 residues. CDR3 in DNA: TGTGCCAGCAGTTTAGGGACAGGTCACACAGATACGCAGTATTTT. It specifies CASSLGTGHTDTQYF.

This clonotype has more than one count but fewer than ten. The chain links TRBV6-5 to TRBJ2-5, with 12 positions matching TRBD2. J gave up 7 bases and V 6 bases, and 3 bases lay outside the gene matches. Germline V lookup: CDR1 MNHEY, CDR2 SVGAGI. The CDR3 extends over 13 amino acids. CDR3 DNA sequence: TGTGCCAGCAGCACGACTAGCGGGGGGACCCAGTACTTC. Its translation is CASSTTSGGTQYF.

This clonotype was detected ten times or more. This chain links TRBV9 with TRBJ1-1; D is unresolved. CDR3 length equals 13 residues. The V end lost 1 base, the J end lost 4 bases, and 8 bases lay between the germline ends. Germline V gene sequence: CDR1 SGDLS, CDR2 YYNGEE. The CDR3 sequence: CASSVKQRTEAFF. The CDR3 nucleotides read TGTGCCAGCAGCGTAAAACAGCGCACTGAAGCTTTCTTT. Together with reference TRBV9 and TRBJ1-1, the CDR3 gives the full variable domain: DSGVTQTPKHLITATGQRVTLRCSPRSGDLSVYWYQQSLDQGLQFLIQYYNGEERAKGNILERFSAQQFPDLHSELNLSSLELGDSALYFCASSVKQRTEAFFGQGTRLTVV.

This clonotype was observed a handful of times. The V call is TRBV7-2, the J call TRBJ2-1; tentatively, D is TRBD1 (6 bases). Trimming left V 5 bases short and J 5 bases short, with 10 bases between. Germline CDR1 reads SGHTA; CDR2 reads FQGNSA. This CDR3 has 13 residues. The DNA for the CDR3 is TGTGCCAGCAGCACCGGGACAAACAATGAGCAGTTCTTC. Translating gives CASSTGTNNEQFF.

This clonotype appeared a few times. The J gene is TRBJ2-3, the V gene TRBV29-1; D call uncertain. With 1 base removed from V and 0 bases from J, the gap between germline ends came to 14 bases. Germline V gene data show CDR1 as SQVTM and CDR2 as ANQGSEA. The CDR3 covers 16 residues. CDR3 in amino acids: CSVEGYDWFSTDTQYF. The DNA for the CDR3 is TGCAGCGTTGAAGGCTACGACTGGTTTAGCACAGATACGCAGTATTTT.

This clonotype occurred a few times. The J gene is TRBJ2-3, the V gene TRBV5-1; 7 bases line up with TRBD2. The CDR3 covers 14 residues. V shed 0 bases, J shed 9 bases, and the junction held 7 bases outside the gene matches. Looked up from germline, CDR1 is SGHRS and CDR2 is YFSETQ. The CDR3 DNA sequence: TGCGCCAGCAGCTTGGGAGCGGGGCATCAAACGCAGTATTTT. It encodes CASSLGAGHQTQYF.

Only a few counts were recorded for this clonotype. The gene calls are TRBV6-5 and TRBJ1-2, with 8 positions matching TRBD1. Germline assignment: CDR1 MNHEY and CDR2 SVGAGI. The CDR3 extends over 17 amino acids. The ends lost 0 bases at V and 4 bases at J; junction bases unmatched: 10. The CDR3 here is CASSYSREYRGIYGYTF. In DNA form, the CDR3 reads TGTGCCAGCAGTTACTCGAGGGAATACAGGGGGATCTATGGCTACACCTTC.

Many counts were recorded for this clonotype. The CDR3 DNA sequence: TGTGCCAGCAGCCCGTGGGACTCCACATCCTACGAGCAGTACTTC. As protein: CASSPWDSTSYEQYF. V and J are TRBV7-2 and TRBJ2-7, with a tentative D call TRBD2 (6 bases). Looked up from germline, CDR1 is SGHTA and CDR2 is FQGNSA. This CDR3 region has 15 residues. Trimming pared 5 bases from V and 1 base from J, leaving 15 bases between.